This passage covers 22 T cell receptor beta chains from one sample sequenced in a study of glioma-infiltrating T cells after dendritic cell vaccination. Repertoires were generated with immunoSEQ multiplex PCR, while TCRdb's copy carries only in-frame clones and drops some. The sample carries some 10,000 clones, more than 75% recorded once. Described time point: after dendritic cell vaccination, including at tumor progression/relapse. Here the sequenced sample was blood, taken after dendritic cell vaccination. These receptor sequences come from a human donor with glioblastoma.

This clone was counted once. The chain employs TRBV7-9 and TRBJ2-7, with 9 bases lining up with TRBD1. This CDR3 region has 13 residues. Germline V gene sequence: CDR1 SEHNR, CDR2 FQNEAQ (reference sequence). Losses at the gene ends were 4 bases for V and 7 bases for J; bases not matched to a gene: 5. This chain's CDR3 is CASSSQGAGEQYF. The CDR3 nucleotides are TGTGCCAGCAGCTCACAGGGGGCGGGGGAGCAGTACTTC. The whole variable domain, remainder taken from reference TRBV7-9 and TRBJ2-7, is DTGVSQNPRHKITKRGQNVTFRCDPISEHNRLYWYRQTLGQGPEFLTYFQNEAQLEKSRLLSDRFSAERPKGSFSTLEIQRTEQGDSAMYLCASSSQGAGEQYFGPGTRLTVT.

V is TRBV5-1 and J is TRBJ2-7; 7 nucleotides agree with TRBD1. This CDR3 contains 16 residues. Unmatched junction bases numbered 7, after V lost 1 base and J lost 0 bases. The germline gives CDR1 SGHRS, CDR2 YFSETQ. This chain's CDR3 is CASSLRPGQSSYEQYF. CDR3 nucleotide sequence: TGCGCCAGCAGCTTGCGCCCGGGACAGAGCTCCTACGAGCAGTACTTC.

The rearrangement links TRBV9 to TRBJ2-2; the match to TRBD2 covers 14 bases. Unmatched junction bases numbered 7, after V lost 3 bases and J lost 6 bases. This CDR3 region has 17 residues. Germline lookup yields CDR1 SGDLS and CDR2 YYNGEE. Here the CDR3 reads CASSGLAGGPVAGELFF. CDR3 sequence (DNA): TGTGCCAGCAGCGGACTAGCGGGAGGGCCTGTGGCCGGGGAGCTGTTTTTT. The whole variable domain, filled in from reference TRBV9 and TRBJ2-2, reads DSGVTQTPKHLITATGQRVTLRCSPRSGDLSVYWYQQSLDQGLQFLIQYYNGEERAKGNILERFSAQQFPDLHSELNLSSLELGDSALYFCASSGLAGGPVAGELFFGEGSRLTVL.

This rearrangement joins TRBV6-5 to TRBJ1-1; 11 positions agree with TRBD1. After removal of 6 bases from V and 5 bases from J, the junction contained 8 bases not matched to a gene. Germline CDR1 and CDR2: MNHEY and SVGAGI. The CDR3 sequence is 15 residues long. Written as DNA, the CDR3 is TGTGCCAGCAGGAATACCGGGACAGGGGGTACTGAAGCTTTCTTT. Protein sequence: CASRNTGTGGTEAFF.

This chain joins TRBV4-3 and TRBJ2-7; D perhaps matches TRBD2 (5 bases). V lost 1 base and J 3 bases, leaving 13 bases between the germline ends. The CDR3 contains 15 residues. The germline gives CDR1 LGHNA, CDR2 YSLEER. As DNA, the CDR3 is TGCGCCAGCAGCCAAGCGGTAGCGACCTACTACGAGCAGTACTTC. Translation: CASSQAVATYYEQYF.

The rearrangement links TRBV5-6 to TRBJ2-1, with a weak D call TRBD2 (5 bases). Trimming stripped 4 bases from V and 5 bases from J, with 10 bases between. The CDR3 contains 13 residues. Germline CDR1 reads SGHDT; CDR2 reads YYEEEE. CDR3 bases: TGTGCCAGCAGCGCTACTAGACACAATGAGCAGTTCTTC. Its translation: CASSATRHNEQFF.

This chain uses TRBV5-1 with TRBJ1-4; the D is unclear. CDR3 size: 15 residues. Trimming removed 0 bases from V and 0 bases from J, with 6 bases in between. CDR1 SGHRS and CDR2 YFSETQ come from the germline V gene. In nucleotides, the CDR3 is TGCGCCAGCAGCTTGGGCCTATCAACTAATGAAAAACTGTTTTTT. It translates to CASSLGLSTNEKLFF.

The chain recombines TRBV7-8 with TRBJ1-5; 7 positions match TRBD1. The CDR3 sequence is 18 residues long. CDR1 is SGHVS, CDR2 FQNEAQ, per germline. V gave up 5 bases and J gave up 3 bases; unmatched junction bases: 16. The CDR3: CASSPESGGGPYNQPQHF. The CDR3 DNA reads as TGTGCCAGCAGCCCCGAGTCGGGAGGGGGCCCTTACAATCAGCCCCAGCATTTT.

CDR3 nucleotide sequence: TGTGCCAGCAGCGGGGAGGAGCGGGCCATACTGTTAGATACGCAGTATTTT. Residues: CASSGEERAILLDTQYF. This chain connects TRBV7-2 to TRBJ2-3; D might be TRBD2 (6 bases). The CDR3 sequence is 17 residues long. Per germline, CDR1 SGHTA and CDR2 FQGNSA. V shed 5 bases and J shed 5 bases, with 23 bases lying between them.

The chain carries TRBV7-2 and TRBJ1-1, with 9 positions matching TRBD1. Trimming took 5 bases from V and 4 from J; bases not matched to a gene: 8. This CDR3 contains 15 residues. CDR1 and CDR2 from the germline V gene are SGHTA and FQGNSA. CDR3 protein: CASSPRTGVVTEAFF. In DNA, the CDR3 is TGTGCCAGCAGCCCCCGGACAGGGGTTGTCACTGAAGCTTTCTTT.

A remark on this clone: Relative to the germline gene, one junction end is altered; a read error may explain this. Written as DNA, the CDR3 is TGCAGCGCCTACTACGGACAAACCGGGGGGCTGTTTTTT. Amino acids: CSAYYGQTGGLFF. V gene TRBV29-1 combines with J gene TRBJ2-2; a weak D match, TRBD2 (6 bases). The CDR3 runs to 13 residues. CDR1 and CDR2 from the germline V gene are SQVTM and ANQGSEA.

Here the CDR3 DNA reads TGTGCCACAAGACAGGGGACGAAAGAGCAGTACTTC. This gives the protein CATRQGTKEQYF. The chain employs TRBV19 and TRBJ2-5; 8 bases are shared with TRBD1. Germline assignment: CDR1 LNHDA and CDR2 SQIVND (reference sequence). The CDR3 is 12 amino acids. Trimming removed 10 bases from V and 11 bases from J; junction bases left unmatched: 12.

The rearrangement uses TRBV10-3 and TRBJ1-5, with 10 bases aligning to TRBD1. CDR1 is ENHRY and CDR2 is SYGVKD in the germline V gene. CDR3 length: 13 amino acids. V was clipped by 6 bases and J by 6 bases; unmatched bases: 2. The CDR3 bases are TGTGCCATCAGCTGGGACAGGGGTCAGCCCCAGCATTTT. Amino acids: CAISWDRGQPQHF.

The V gene is TRBV2, the J gene TRBJ1-5, with D unclear. CDR1 and CDR2 (germline): SNHLY, FYNNEI. V was cut by 3 bases and J by 9 bases, with 15 bases left in between. The CDR3 extends over 14 amino acids. In DNA, the CDR3 is TGTGCCAGCAGTGAGTCGGTCGCGGGGTGGCCCCAGCATTTT. It codes for CASSESVAGWPQHF.

CDR3 residues: CASSQEIANFMAEAFF. DNA for the CDR3: TGTGCCAGCAGCCAAGAGATCGCCAACTTCATGGCTGAAGCTTTCTTT. V and J are TRBV4-2 and TRBJ1-1; D unclear. This CDR3 contains 16 residues. Germline V gene sequence: CDR1 LGHNA, CDR2 YNFKEQ. Between the trimmed V and J ends, which lost 0 bases and 6 bases, there was a span of 17 bases.

The chain links TRBV6-5 to TRBJ1-1, with no clear D. Germline-derived CDR1 and CDR2 are MNHEY and SVGAGI. The CDR3 extends over 14 amino acids. V was shortened by 3 bases and J by 3 bases, with 11 bases between the two germline ends. Here the CDR3 DNA reads TGTGCCAGCAGTTATGCCCCGGGGTACACTGAAGCTTTCTTT. Translated, it gives CASSYAPGYTEAFF.

This chain connects TRBV5-1 to TRBJ1-2; D not resolved. V lost 4 bases, J lost 2 bases, and 9 bases lay in between. Germline assignment: CDR1 SGHRS and CDR2 YFSETQ. The CDR3 has 13 amino acids. The CDR3 loop is CASSMDGNYGYTF. The CDR3 coding sequence is TGCGCCAGCAGCATGGACGGGAACTATGGCTACACCTTC.

The chain employs TRBV7-2 and TRBJ1-2; D is possibly TRBD1 (5 bases). Trimming took 2 bases from V and 6 from J, leaving 19 bases between them. This CDR3 spans 16 amino acids. Germline V gene lookup returns CDR1 SGHTA and CDR2 FQGNSA. This CDR3 reads CASSLRILDSYNGYTF. The CDR3, as DNA: TGTGCCAGCAGCTTACGTATTTTAGACAGTTACAATGGCTACACCTTC.

The chain recombines TRBV29-1 with TRBJ2-1, with 11 bases aligning to TRBD2. Germline assignment: CDR1 SQVTM and CDR2 ANQGSEA. V dropped 3 bases and J dropped 0; count of bases not matched to a gene: 10. The CDR3 consists of 18 residues. The CDR3 bases are TGCAGCGTTGAGTCGGGACTAGCGGTCCTCAGCTCCTACAATGAGCAGTTCTTC. Translation gives CSVESGLAVLSSYNEQFF.

The chain uses TRBV7-9 and TRBJ2-1; 7 bases are shared with TRBD2. The CDR3 contains 12 residues. The V gene's germline CDR1 is SEHNR and CDR2 FQNEAQ (reference sequence). J gave up 7 bases and V 4 bases, and 1 base lay outside the gene matches. The CDR3 DNA is TGTGCCAGCAGCTACGGGGGGAATGAGCAGTTCTTC. Encoded protein: CASSYGGNEQFF.

This chain links TRBV11-2 with TRBJ2-7; 7 bases fit TRBD1. V lost 5 bases and J lost 7; bases outside the gene matches: 8. This CDR3 contains 13 residues. Per germline, CDR1 SGHAT and CDR2 FQNNGV. CDR3 amino acids: CASSPARTGEQYF. DNA of the CDR3: TGTGCCAGCAGCCCAGCTAGGACAGGAGAGCAGTACTTC.

This sequence joins TRBV19 and TRBJ2-1; 8 bases map to TRBD1. This CDR3 has 18 amino acids. Germline V gives CDR1 LNHDA, CDR2 SQIVND (reference sequence). Unmatched junction bases numbered 12, after V lost 0 bases and J lost 5 bases. The CDR3 DNA sequence: TGTGCCAGTAGTATAGATCAACAGAAGGACAGGGAGCACAATGAGCAGTTCTTC. This encodes CASSIDQQKDREHNEQFF.